This T cell receptor beta chain was sequenced for a study of T-cell memory formation after mild COVID-19. Broader study findings: CD4/CD8 balance characterized clones contracting day 15 to 85, and CD4+ skew characterized later expanders.

With respect to this clonotype: The antigen is not known.

TCRdb itself ran the 5' RACE reads through MiXCR, one entry per CDR3 protein. Here the sample spans over 300,000 distinct CDR3 sequences, under 25% being singletons. In germline, CDR1 is SGHRS, CDR2 YFSETQ. V lost 0 bases and J lost 6, with 13 bases in between. This CDR3 has 14 amino acids. This clonotype originated in a man aged 18 to 30 who had mild COVID-19 (a few samples of this study predate the infection). Cell type and time point are not known. Specimen: PBMCs or a T cell subset sorted from them (not recorded which). The chain joins TRBV5-1 to TRBJ2-7; the D gene is possibly TRBD2 (5 bases). CDR3 DNA sequence: TGCGCCAGCAGCTTGGTGGGGAAAGAGGGCGAGCAGTACTTC. This translates into CASSLVGKEGEQYF.